The present TCR beta chain was sequenced within a study of shared clonotypes between healthy human individuals. This clone has just a few counts. Its antigen is not known. The V end lost 3 bases, the J end lost 9 bases, and 15 bases lay between the germline ends. CDR3 length equals 14 residues. Germline V gene lookup returns CDR1 GTSNPN and CDR2 SVGIG (reference sequence). Study-level results: Represented genetic and exposure-history diversity was restricted by having few donors.

Method: immunoSEQ multiplex PCR; TCRdb's copy keeps in-frame clones and lacks some. The sample records about 680,000 clones, 72% being singletons. This clonotype was sampled from a woman in her 30s in good health. The material sequenced was memory CD4+ T cells sorted from blood. Indicated subset: CD45RA-negative fraction. The chain carries TRBV30 and TRBJ1-6; D gene ambiguous. CDR3 bases: TGTGCCTGGAGAGAACCCAGTGGGAGTTCACCCCTCCACTTT. Translating it yields CAWREPSGSSPLHF. Looking up the rest from reference TRBV30 and TRBJ1-6 gives the full variable domain: SQTIHQWPATLVQPVGSPLSLECTVEGTSNPNLYWYRQAAGRGLQLLFYSVGIGQISSEVPQNLSASRPQDRQFILSSKKLLLSDSGFYLCAWREPSGSSPLHFGNGTRLTVT.